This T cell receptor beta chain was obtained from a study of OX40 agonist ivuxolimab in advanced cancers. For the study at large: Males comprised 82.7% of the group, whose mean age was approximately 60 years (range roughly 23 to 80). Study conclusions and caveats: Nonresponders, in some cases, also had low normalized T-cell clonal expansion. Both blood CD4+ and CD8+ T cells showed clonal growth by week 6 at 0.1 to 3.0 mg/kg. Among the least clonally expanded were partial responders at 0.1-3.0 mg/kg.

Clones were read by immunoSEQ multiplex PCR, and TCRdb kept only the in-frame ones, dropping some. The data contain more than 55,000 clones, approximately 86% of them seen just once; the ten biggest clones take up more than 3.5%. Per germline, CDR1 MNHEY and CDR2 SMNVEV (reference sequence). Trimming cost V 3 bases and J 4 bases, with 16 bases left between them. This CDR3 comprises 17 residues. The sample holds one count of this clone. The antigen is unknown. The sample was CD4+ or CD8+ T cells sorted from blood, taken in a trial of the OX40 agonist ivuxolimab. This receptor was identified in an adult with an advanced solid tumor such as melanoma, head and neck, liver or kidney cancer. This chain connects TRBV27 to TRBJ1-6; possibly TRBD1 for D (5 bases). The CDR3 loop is CASSLVQGVSYNSPLHF. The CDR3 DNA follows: TGTGCCAGCAGTTTGGTTCAGGGCGTTTCTTATAATTCACCCCTCCACTTT.